These 25 T cell receptor beta chains were all obtained from the same sample, sequenced in a study of CD8 T cells in ankylosing spondylitis. General study results and limits: In ankylosing spondylitis blood, a motif of roughly 8 highly homologous TCR beta variants appeared characteristic.

No cognate antigen is known for these TCRs. TCRdb re-analysed the 5' RACE reads in MiXCR, keeping a single row per CDR3 protein. The sample lists 300,000 to 400,000 distinct CDR3 sequences, 20% to 25% occurring once. The sequencing sample was made of blood, either unsorted or a sorted T cell fraction (not recorded which). The receptor source for this set is a male donor with ankylosing spondylitis.

The chain joins TRBV28 to TRBJ1-4, with D perhaps matching TRBD1 (6 bases). This CDR3 has 16 amino acids. Germline CDR1 MDHEN, CDR2 SYDVKM. The germline V and J ends were trimmed by 4 bases and 8 bases, with 20 bases remaining between them. The DNA for the CDR3 is TGTGCCAGCAGTTCCCCCCAGCGGAGGAGGGGGGAAAAACTGTTTTTT. It translates to CASSSPQRRRGEKLFF.

The chain uses TRBV20-1 and TRBJ1-5; TRBD1 is a possible D gene (5 bases). Germline lookup yields CDR1 DFQATT and CDR2 SNEGSKA (reference sequence). Trimming removed 0 bases at V and 3 bases at J, with 15 bases between. There are 16 residues in the CDR3. CDR3 sequence: CSARDRRQPYNQPQHF. CDR3 nucleotide sequence: TGCAGTGCTAGAGATCGGCGACAGCCTTACAATCAGCCCCAGCATTTT.

The V gene is TRBV11-1, the J gene TRBJ1-1, with 7 bases lining up with TRBD1. The germline gives CDR1 SGHAT, CDR2 FQDESV (reference sequence). The CDR3 covers 15 residues. V trimming: 5 bases; J trimming: 4 bases; junction bases outside the gene matches: 10. The CDR3 region has the DNA TGTGCCAGCAGCCTAACGACAGGGTGGGGCACTGAAGCTTTCTTT. Its translation: CASSLTTGWGTEAFF.

This clonotype was observed a few times. The J gene is TRBJ2-5, the V gene TRBV6-2 or TRBV6-3; D might be TRBD1 (5 bases). Germline CDR1 MNHEY, CDR2 SVGEGT. The V and J ends lost 1 base and 5 bases respectively, with 11 bases between them. CDR3 length: 14 amino acids. The CDR3 nucleotides are TGTGCCAGCAGTTACTGGCAGGACACCGAGACCCAGTACTTC. Amino acids: CASSYWQDTETQYF.

V and J are TRBV4-2 and TRBJ2-7, with a tentative D call TRBD2 (6 bases). Deletions cut 1 base from V and 0 bases from J, with 13 bases between. Per the germline V gene, CDR1 is LGHNA and CDR2 is YNFKEQ. The CDR3 loop spans 16 amino acids. The CDR3 DNA follows: TGTGCCAGCAGCCAAGCGTCGGGGGATCACTCCTACGAGCAGTACTTC. Translating gives CASSQASGDHSYEQYF.

This clonotype has more than one count but fewer than ten. This chain joins TRBV14 and TRBJ1-2; D gene uncertain. The germline gives CDR1 SGHDN, CDR2 FVKESK. CDR3 length: 14 residues. The V end was cut by 2 bases, the J end by 2 bases, with 9 bases between. CDR3 loop: CASSQHGPNYGYTF. As DNA, the CDR3 is TGTGCCAGCAGCCAACACGGACCGAACTATGGCTACACCTTC.

This clonotype has only a few counts. The genes are TRBV10-1 and TRBJ2-3; tentative D call: TRBD2 (5 bases). Trimming left V 3 bases short and J 4 bases short, with 20 bases between. CDR1 is WNHNN and CDR2 is SYGVQD in the germline V gene (reference sequence). This CDR3 is 17 amino acids long. CDR3 DNA sequence: TGCGCCAGCAGTGACGCCCTATCTGCGGGTGGAGCAGATACGCAGTATTTT. This encodes CASSDALSAGGADTQYF.

The table lists this clonotype with a few counts. The gene calls are TRBV5-1 and TRBJ2-1, with TRBD2 identical over 16 bases. V lost 4 bases and J lost 15; bases outside the gene matches: 10. The germline gives CDR1 SGHRS, CDR2 YFSETQ. This CDR3 region has 15 residues. CDR3 amino acids: CASSKGLAGGPHSFF. The CDR3 DNA is TGCGCCAGCAGCAAGGGACTAGCGGGAGGGCCTCACTCGTTCTTC.

The rearrangement uses TRBV18 and TRBJ2-7, with D possibly matching TRBD1 (6 bases). The CDR3 spans 16 residues. Trimming removed 1 base at V and 3 bases at J, with 16 bases between. Germline values: CDR1 KGHSH, CDR2 LQKENI. The CDR3 DNA reads TGTGCCAGCTCACCACAGTTAGGGACACGGTACTACGAGCAGTACTTC. Translated: CASSPQLGTRYYEQYF.

This clonotype has only a few counts. V is TRBV20-1 and J is TRBJ2-1, with 7 bases that match TRBD2. The CDR3 has 14 amino acids. Trimming cost V 6 bases and J 8 bases; bases outside gene matches: 13. Germline V gene lookup returns CDR1 DFQATT and CDR2 SNEGSKA (reference sequence). CDR3 region: CSAAPGLLKDEQFF. The CDR3 DNA is TGCAGTGCCGCTCCGGGACTACTGAAGGATGAGCAGTTCTTC.

This clonotype has only a few counts. The chain carries TRBV10-2 and TRBJ1-2, with TRBD1 matching over 8 bases. This CDR3 has 14 amino acids. The V and J ends lost 2 bases and 4 bases, in that order; junction bases with no gene match: 3. Germline V gene sequence: CDR1 WSHSY, CDR2 SAAADI. The CDR3: CASSEPGQVYGYTF. Written as DNA, the CDR3 is TGCGCCAGCAGTGAGCCGGGACAGGTCTATGGCTACACCTTC.

The rearrangement uses TRBV6-2 or TRBV6-3 and TRBJ2-7; 10 positions match TRBD1. CDR3 length equals 15 residues. Per germline, CDR1 MNHEY and CDR2 SVGEGT. The V and J ends lost 5 bases and 3 bases, in that order; junction bases with no gene match: 7. CDR3 region: CASSTRDRGLYEQYF. CDR3 sequence (DNA): TGTGCCAGCAGTACCCGGGACAGGGGCCTCTACGAGCAGTACTTC.

V usage is TRBV28 and J usage is TRBJ2-1, with 11 bases that match TRBD2. With 5 bases clipped from V and 2 bases from J, the junction kept 5 bases outside the gene matches. The CDR3 totals 16 residues. Germline CDR1 and CDR2: MDHEN and SYDVKM. CDR3 DNA sequence: TGTGCCAGCAGTCTCCTTAGCGGGAGGGCCTACAATGAGCAGTTCTTC. Protein sequence: CASSLLSGRAYNEQFF.

This rearrangement joins TRBV20-1 to TRBJ2-5; D is possibly TRBD2 (5 bases). V was shortened by 6 bases and J by 2 bases, with 13 bases between the two germline ends. CDR1 DFQATT and CDR2 SNEGSKA come from the germline V gene (reference sequence). This CDR3 has 13 residues. The CDR3 here is CSAPLRGQETQYF. The CDR3 coding sequence is TGCAGTGCCCCCCTCCGGGGACAAGAGACCCAGTACTTC.

The chain links TRBV7-2 to TRBJ2-2, with 7 bases aligning to TRBD2. J gave up 5 bases and V 1 base, and 7 bases lay outside the gene matches. The CDR3 contains 16 residues. The germline V gene encodes CDR1 SGHTA and CDR2 FQGNSA. For the CDR3, the DNA is TGTGCCAGCAGCTTAGTAGGCGGGAGAAATACCGGGGAGCTGTTTTTT. Its translation is CASSLVGGRNTGELFF.

The chain recombines TRBV27 with TRBJ2-7; 8 positions agree with TRBD2. Germline trimming cut 2 bases from V and 2 bases from J; bases unmatched to any gene: 5. Germline V gene data show CDR1 as MNHEY and CDR2 as SMNVEV (reference sequence). The CDR3 is 15 residues long. The CDR3 here is CASSLDGGGTYEQYF. In nucleotides, the CDR3 is TGTGCCAGCAGTTTAGACGGGGGGGGGACCTACGAGCAGTACTTC.

The chain couples TRBV29-1 to TRBJ2-7, with D perhaps TRBD1 or TRBD2 (6 bases each). V dropped 5 bases and J dropped 4 bases, with 9 bases sitting between them. Looked up from germline, CDR1 is SQVTM and CDR2 is ANQGSEA. The CDR3 has 11 residues. The CDR3 nucleotides are TGCAGCGTTAGGGGGGAGTACGAGCAGTACTTC. It is translated as CSVRGEYEQYF.

The V call is TRBV3-1, the J call TRBJ2-3; possibly TRBD1 for D (6 bases). The germline V gene has CDR1 LGHDT and CDR2 YNNKEL (reference sequence). Trimming stripped 5 bases from V and 2 bases from J, with 14 bases between. The CDR3 spans 15 residues. The CDR3 loop is CASSVQGKFTDTQYF. CDR3 coding DNA: TGTGCCAGCAGCGTCCAGGGGAAGTTCACAGATACGCAGTATTTT.

This chain connects TRBV5-1 to TRBJ1-1; TRBD1 might be the D (5 bases). Germline loops: CDR1 SGHRS, CDR2 YFSETQ. The CDR3 has 15 residues. With 3 bases removed from V and 1 base from J, the gap between germline ends came to 13 bases. CDR3 coding DNA: TGCGCCAGCAGCTATGACAGCGGGCAGAACACTGAAGCTTTCTTT. Its translation is CASSYDSGQNTEAFF.

This clonotype was detected only a few times. The rearrangement links TRBV7-2 to TRBJ2-7; 9 bases are shared with TRBD2. With 5 bases clipped from V and 2 bases from J, the junction kept 4 bases outside the gene matches. Germline CDR1 is SGHTA and CDR2 is FQGNSA. The CDR3 runs to 14 residues. CDR3 loop: CASSQGLATYEQYF. CDR3 in DNA: TGTGCCAGCAGCCAGGGACTAGCTACCTACGAGCAGTACTTC.

V and J are TRBV20-1 and TRBJ1-5, with 9 bases that match TRBD1. Germline V lookup: CDR1 DFQATT, CDR2 SNEGSKA (reference sequence). The V and J ends lost 3 bases and 7 bases, in that order; junction bases with no gene match: 13. This CDR3 is built from 16 residues. In DNA, the CDR3 is TGCAGTGCTAGGATTGGAGGGACAGGGAGAGGACAGCCCCAGCATTTT. It encodes CSARIGGTGRGQPQHF.

This clonotype was detected only a few times. This sequence joins TRBV7-2 and TRBJ2-7; D could derive from TRBD1 or TRBD2 (6 bases each). The V and J ends lost 5 bases and 3 bases respectively, with 17 bases between them. CDR3 length: 15 residues. CDR1 and CDR2 (germline): SGHTA, FQGNSA. This chain's CDR3 is CASSPEGGTLYEQYF. CDR3 in DNA: TGTGCCAGCAGCCCCGAGGGGGGAACTCTCTACGAGCAGTACTTC.

The chain has TRBV6-6 and TRBJ2-3; the D is unclear. The V end was cut by 3 bases, the J end by 1 base, with 5 bases between. CDR3 length equals 13 residues. The germline gives CDR1 MNHNY, CDR2 SVGAGI (reference sequence). The CDR3 is CASSYGGTDTQYF. CDR3 DNA sequence: TGTGCCAGCAGTTATGGTGGCACAGATACGCAGTATTTT.

V gene TRBV3-1 combines with J gene TRBJ2-6; no reliable D call. CDR3 size: 16 residues. V lost 0 bases and J 0 bases, leaving 6 bases between the germline ends. The germline gives CDR1 LGHDT, CDR2 YNNKEL (reference sequence). CDR3 nucleotides: TGTGCCAGCAGCCAAGAGGCCCTCTCTGGGGCCAACGTCCTGACTTTC. This sequence encodes CASSQEALSGANVLTF.

This clonotype came up a few times. The CDR3 region is CASTAISGNTIYF. The CDR3 DNA reads TGTGCCAGCACCGCCATCTCTGGAAACACCATATATTTT. The chain uses TRBV28 and TRBJ1-3; D uncertain. Germline-derived CDR1 and CDR2 are MDHEN and SYDVKM. V lost 7 bases to trimming and J lost 0 bases, with 7 bases between them. The CDR3 length is 13 residues.